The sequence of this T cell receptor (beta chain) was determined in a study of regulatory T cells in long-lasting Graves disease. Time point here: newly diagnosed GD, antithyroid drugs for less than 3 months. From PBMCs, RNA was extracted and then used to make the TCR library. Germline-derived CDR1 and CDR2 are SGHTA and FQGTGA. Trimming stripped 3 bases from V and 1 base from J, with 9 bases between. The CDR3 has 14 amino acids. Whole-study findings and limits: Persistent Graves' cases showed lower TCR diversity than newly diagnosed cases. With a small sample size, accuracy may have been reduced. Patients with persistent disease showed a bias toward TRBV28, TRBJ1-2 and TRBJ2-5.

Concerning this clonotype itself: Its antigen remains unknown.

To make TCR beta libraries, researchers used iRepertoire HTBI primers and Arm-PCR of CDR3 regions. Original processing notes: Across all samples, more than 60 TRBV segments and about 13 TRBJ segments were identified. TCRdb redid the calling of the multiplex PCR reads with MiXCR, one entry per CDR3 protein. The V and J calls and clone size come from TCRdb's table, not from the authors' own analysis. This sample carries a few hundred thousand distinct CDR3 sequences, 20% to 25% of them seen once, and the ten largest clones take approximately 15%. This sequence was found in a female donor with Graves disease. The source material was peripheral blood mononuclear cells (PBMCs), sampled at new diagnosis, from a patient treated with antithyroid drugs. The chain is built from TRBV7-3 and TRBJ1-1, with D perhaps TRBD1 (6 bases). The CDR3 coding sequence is TGTGCCAGCAGCTTGAGACAGGAGAACACTGAAGCTTTCTTT. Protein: CASSLRQENTEAFF. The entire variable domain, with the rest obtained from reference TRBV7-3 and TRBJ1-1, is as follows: GAGVSQTPSNKVTEKGKYVELRCDPISGHTALYWYRQSLGQGPEFLIYFQGTGAADDSGLPNDRFFAVRPEGSVSTLKIQRTERGDSAVYLCASSLRQENTEAFFGQGTRLTVV.